This entry lists 30 T cell receptor beta chains sequenced from one sample in a study of T cell responses to AZD1222 COVID-19 vaccine. TCRdb's table, derived via immunoSEQ multiplex PCR, lists solely in-frame clones and lacks some. The sample records more than 150,000 clones, just over 90% being singletons. Sequencing used peripheral blood, obtained 28 days after the second AZD1222 dose. The origin of the receptors is an adult who received the AZD1222 COVID-19 vaccine.

The rearrangement links TRBV6-5 to TRBJ2-1; 8 nucleotides line up with TRBD2. With V trimmed by 0 bases and J by 9 bases, 10 bases remained unmatched. CDR1 MNHEY and CDR2 SVGAGI come from the germline V gene. The CDR3 covers 16 residues. Here the CDR3 reads CASSYSGTRGWGEQFF. The CDR3 DNA is TGTGCCAGCAGTTACTCGGGGACTAGGGGTTGGGGTGAGCAGTTCTTC.

The chain links TRBV19 to TRBJ1-2; D possibly corresponds to TRBD1 (6 bases). This CDR3 has 13 residues. Germline CDR1 and CDR2: LNHDA and SQIVND (reference sequence). Trimming stripped 4 bases from V and 3 bases from J, with 9 bases between. CDR3 loop: CASSRGGDYGYTF. In DNA form, the CDR3 reads TGTGCCAGTAGTAGAGGGGGGGACTATGGCTACACCTTC.

The chain couples TRBV12-5 to TRBJ2-1; D call uncertain. The CDR3 has 12 residues. CDR1 is LGHNT and CDR2 is FRNRAP in the germline V gene. Deletions cut 3 bases from V and 4 bases from J, with 4 bases between. CDR3 sequence: CASGFIYNEQFF. CDR3 in DNA: TGTGCTAGTGGTTTTATATACAATGAGCAGTTCTTC.

The chain has TRBV2 and TRBJ1-5; tentatively, D is TRBD1 (5 bases). The V end lost 4 bases, the J end lost 1 base, and 14 bases lay between the germline ends. Germline V gives CDR1 SNHLY, CDR2 FYNNEI. This CDR3 has 16 amino acids. CDR3 residues: CASSGTSTLSNQPQHF. In nucleotides, the CDR3 is TGTGCCAGCAGTGGGACATCTACCCTGAGCAATCAGCCCCAGCATTTT.

V and J are TRBV5-1 and TRBJ1-1; no clear D gene. V was pared by 0 bases and J by 1 base, with 7 bases between. Germline V gives CDR1 SGHRS, CDR2 YFSETQ. The CDR3 loop spans 14 amino acids. The CDR3 DNA sequence: TGCGCCAGCAGCTTGGCCGGGAAGAACACTGAAGCTTTCTTT. Amino acids: CASSLAGKNTEAFF.

CDR3: CASSFGSGANVLTF. The CDR3 region has the DNA TGTGCCAGCAGCTTTGGCTCTGGGGCCAACGTCCTGACTTTC. J is TRBJ2-6 and V is TRBV11-2; D ambiguous. Germline V lookup: CDR1 SGHAT, CDR2 FQNNGV. The germline V and J ends were trimmed by 3 bases and 0 bases, with 3 bases remaining between them. The CDR3 runs 14 residues. Using reference TRBV11-2 and TRBJ2-6 for the parts outside the CDR3, the full variable domain is EAGVAQSPRYKIIEKRQSVAFWCNPISGHATLYWYQQILGQGPKLLIQFQNNGVVDDSQLPKDRFSAERLKGVDSTLKIQPAKLEDSAVYLCASSFGSGANVLTFGAGSRLTVL.

The chain carries TRBV24-1 and TRBJ2-3; 15 nucleotides align to TRBD2. This CDR3 is built from 18 residues. V lost 4 bases and J lost 4; bases outside the gene matches: 8. Germline V gene lookup returns CDR1 KGHDR and CDR2 SFDVKD. The DNA for the CDR3 is TGTGCCACCAGTGAACCTGGACTAGCGGGAGGGCCGCCAGATACGCAGTATTTT. The encoded protein is CATSEPGLAGGPPDTQYF.

This chain links TRBV5-1 with TRBJ1-1; no clear D. The germline V gene encodes CDR1 SGHRS and CDR2 YFSETQ. V lost 1 base, J lost 1 base, and 5 bases lay in between. The CDR3 runs to 13 residues. CDR3 in amino acids: CASSLRENTEAFF. CDR3 coding DNA: TGCGCCAGCAGCTTGCGGGAGAACACTGAAGCTTTCTTT.

This chain links TRBV25-1 with TRBJ2-7; D is ambiguous. Germline loops: CDR1 MGHDK, CDR2 SYGVNS. V was cut by 2 bases and J by 3 bases, with 8 bases left in between. The CDR3 has 13 residues. The CDR3 DNA sequence: TGTGCCAGCAGTGAAGGAGCCAGCTACGAGCAGTACTTC. Translating gives CASSEGASYEQYF.

The chain joins TRBV24-1 to TRBJ1-4; the D is unclear. The CDR3 has 13 residues. The V gene lost 5 bases and the J gene lost 4 bases, with 7 bases spanning the gap. In germline, CDR1 is KGHDR, CDR2 SFDVKD. The CDR3 sequence: CATSGRNNEKLFF. The CDR3 coding sequence is TGTGCCACCAGTGGTAGGAATAATGAAAAACTGTTTTTT.

The J gene is TRBJ1-5, the V gene TRBV30; D call uncertain. The CDR3 has 12 residues. Trimming removed 5 bases from V and 3 bases from J, with 8 bases in between. Per germline, CDR1 GTSNPN and CDR2 SVGIG (reference sequence). The CDR3 DNA reads TGTGCCTGGTCGGCCGACAATCAGCCCCAGCATTTT. This gives the protein CAWSADNQPQHF.

The V and J genes are TRBV30 and TRBJ1-3, with D tentatively TRBD1 (6 bases). This CDR3 has 16 residues. Germline values: CDR1 GTSNPN, CDR2 SVGIG (reference sequence). V dropped 4 bases and J dropped 0 bases, with 16 bases sitting between them. The CDR3 spells CAWTALGASSGNTIYF. In DNA form, the CDR3 reads TGTGCCTGGACCGCGTTGGGGGCGAGCTCTGGAAACACCATATATTTT. The entire variable domain, with the rest obtained from reference TRBV30 and TRBJ1-3, is as follows: SQTIHQWPATLVQPVGSPLSLECTVEGTSNPNLYWYRQAAGRGLQLLFYSVGIGQISSEVPQNLSASRPQDRQFILSSKKLLLSDSGFYLCAWTALGASSGNTIYFGEGSWLTVV.

Only one count was recorded for this clone. The chain has TRBV11-2 and TRBJ2-7; D not resolved. V was shortened by 0 bases and J by 3 bases, with 12 bases between the two germline ends. The CDR3 runs 15 residues. Germline CDR1 SGHAT, CDR2 FQNNGV. The CDR3 nucleotides are TGTGCCAGCAGCTTAGAGGCCAGAGCAGTCTACGAGCAGTACTTC. Translated: CASSLEARAVYEQYF.

CDR3 bases: TGTGCCAGCAGTTACGACAGGGTCTCCTACAATGAGCAGTTCTTC. Protein: CASSYDRVSYNEQFF. The genes are TRBV6-2 or TRBV6-3 and TRBJ2-1; TRBD1 matches 7 bases. The V gene end was trimmed by 2 bases and the J gene end by 0 bases; junction bases not matched to a gene: 1. The germline CDR1 and CDR2 sequences are MNHEY and SVGEGT. CDR3 length: 15 residues.

The rearrangement uses TRBV4-1 and TRBJ2-7; 8 bases are shared with TRBD2. Germline V gene data show CDR1 as MGHRA and CDR2 as YSYEKL. The J segment lost 1 base and the V segment lost 0 bases, leaving 5 bases of the junction unmatched. This CDR3 is built from 16 residues. CDR3 in amino acids: CASSQDQTSVSYEQYF. CDR3 sequence (DNA): TGCGCCAGCAGCCAAGATCAGACTAGCGTTTCCTACGAGCAGTACTTC.

V is TRBV7-9 and J is TRBJ2-2; the D is unclear. The CDR3 is made up of 15 amino acids. Germline assignment: CDR1 SEHNR and CDR2 FQNEAQ (reference sequence). Trimming stripped 1 base from V and 3 bases from J, with 9 bases between. CDR3 sequence reads: CASSLDGRYTGELFF. Here the CDR3 DNA reads TGTGCCAGCAGCTTAGACGGTCGGTACACCGGGGAGCTGTTTTTT.

The CDR3 sequence: CASSPTVSFRDTEAFF. Here the CDR3 DNA reads TGTGCCAGCAGTCCCACCGTTAGCTTTCGGGACACTGAAGCTTTCTTT. This chain joins TRBV28 and TRBJ1-1; D is uncertain. Germline V gives CDR1 MDHEN, CDR2 SYDVKM. This CDR3 has 16 amino acids. Trimming removed 5 bases at V and 3 bases at J, with 19 bases between.

The rearrangement uses TRBV7-2 and TRBJ2-1, with TRBD1 as a possible D gene (6 bases). Germline CDR1 reads SGHTA; CDR2 reads FQGNSA. The CDR3 has 15 amino acids. The V end lost 4 bases, the J end lost 2 bases, and 12 bases lay between the germline ends. Written as DNA, the CDR3 is TGTGCCAGCAGCTCTGCAGGACAGCCCTACAATGAGCAGTTCTTC. Translating it yields CASSSAGQPYNEQFF.

V and J are TRBV18 and TRBJ2-5; D perhaps matches TRBD1 (5 bases). With 2 bases removed from V and 5 bases from J, the gap between germline ends came to 12 bases. This CDR3 has 14 amino acids. CDR1 KGHSH and CDR2 LQKENI come from the germline V gene. For the CDR3, the DNA is TGTGCCAGCTCACCATCAGGGTTTCGGGAGACCCAGTACTTC. It translates to CASSPSGFRETQYF. Full variable domain (rest looked up from reference TRBV18 and TRBJ2-5): NAGVMQNPRHLVRRRGQEARLRCSPMKGHSHVYWYRQLPEEGLKFMVYLQKENIIDESGMPKERFSAEFPKEGPSILRIQQVVRGDSAAYFCASSPSGFRETQYFGPGTRLLVL.

V usage is TRBV11-2 and J usage is TRBJ2-5; 7 bases are shared with TRBD1. The CDR3 spans 15 residues. From germline, CDR1 is SGHAT and CDR2 FQNNGV. V was pared by 1 base and J by 4 bases, with 6 bases of the junction left unmatched. The CDR3: CASSLVGGQLETQYF. The CDR3, as DNA: TGTGCCAGCAGCTTAGTAGGGGGACAGTTAGAGACCCAGTACTTC.

The CDR3 nucleotides read TGTGCCAGCTCACCCCCAGAATCCTACGAGCAGTACTTC. Protein: CASSPPESYEQYF. This rearrangement joins TRBV18 to TRBJ2-7; the D is unclear. V gave up 3 bases and J gave up 1 base, with 7 bases separating them. Germline V gene lookup returns CDR1 KGHSH and CDR2 LQKENI. This CDR3 comprises 13 residues.

This clone was observed a handful of times. The chain recombines TRBV3-1 (or the pseudogene TRBV3-2) with TRBJ2-1; 12 bases are shared with TRBD2. The CDR3 contains 15 residues. After removal of 4 bases from V and 3 bases from J, the junction contained 1 base not matched to a gene. Germline loops: CDR1 LGHDT, CDR2 YNNKEL (reference sequence). The CDR3: CASSPGLAGYNEQFF. In nucleotides, the CDR3 is TGTGCCAGCAGCCCGGGACTAGCGGGCTACAATGAGCAGTTCTTC.

The V call is TRBV19, the J call TRBJ2-7, with 10 bases lining up with TRBD1. Germline V gene lookup returns CDR1 LNHDA and CDR2 SQIVND (reference sequence). V lost 1 base to trimming and J lost 2 bases; unmatched junction nucleotides: 2. The length of the CDR3 is 15 residues. The CDR3 DNA sequence: TGTGCCAGTAGTATAGCGGGGACAGGGGCCTACGAGCAGTACTTC. Amino acid sequence: CASSIAGTGAYEQYF. Supplemented by reference TRBV19 and TRBJ2-7, the full variable domain reads DGGITQSPKYLFRKEGQNVTLSCEQNLNHDAMYWYRQDPGQGLRLIYYSQIVNDFQKGDIAEGYSVSREKKESFPLTVTSAQKNPTAFYLCASSIAGTGAYEQYFGPGTRLTVT.

The rearrangement uses TRBV18 and TRBJ1-2; D might be TRBD1 (5 bases). Trimming removed 5 bases from V and 7 bases from J, with 14 bases in between. This CDR3 is 13 amino acids long. Germline CDR1 reads KGHSH; CDR2 reads LQKENI. CDR3 residues: CASSNPDQGGYTF. The CDR3 nucleotides read TGTGCCAGCTCAAATCCCGACCAGGGTGGCTACACCTTC.

J is TRBJ1-6 and V is TRBV11-3; D unclear. V lost 0 bases to trimming and J lost 7 bases, with 4 bases between them. Germline CDR1 SGHNT, CDR2 YENEEA. CDR3 length: 13 residues. This chain's CDR3 is CASSLEENSPLHF. The CDR3 DNA follows: TGTGCCAGCAGCTTAGAGGAGAATTCACCCCTCCACTTT.

The chain joins TRBV11-3 to TRBJ2-1, with TRBD2 matching over 8 bases. Germline trimming cut 7 bases from V and 7 bases from J; bases unmatched to any gene: 18. The CDR3 totals 17 residues. From germline, CDR1 is SGHNT and CDR2 YENEEA. Here the CDR3 reads CASTATFGGLVFNEQFF. The CDR3 nucleotides read TGTGCCAGCACCGCGACTTTTGGGGGACTAGTTTTTAATGAGCAGTTCTTC.

The rearrangement joins TRBV11-2 to TRBJ1-5; D remains ambiguous. V was pared by 4 bases and J by 0 bases, with 7 bases between. The CDR3 is made up of 14 amino acids. Looked up from germline, CDR1 is SGHAT and CDR2 is FQNNGV. The CDR3 protein is CASSSHFSNQPQHF. DNA of the CDR3: TGTGCCAGCAGCTCGCATTTTAGCAATCAGCCCCAGCATTTT.

This clone was counted once. The chain recombines TRBV9 with TRBJ1-1; maybe TRBD1 (6 bases). V dropped 0 bases and J dropped 7 bases, with 10 bases sitting between them. CDR3 length: 13 amino acids. In germline, CDR1 is SGDLS, CDR2 YYNGEE. The CDR3 nucleotides read TGTGCCAGCAGCGTAGCAGGGGCAGATGAAGCTTTCTTT. It specifies CASSVAGADEAFF.

Only a few counts were recorded for this clone. The chain employs TRBV5-1 and TRBJ2-2; TRBD1 matches at 9 bases. The V gene end was trimmed by 2 bases and the J gene end by 1 base; junction bases not matched to a gene: 3. The CDR3 length is 16 residues. CDR1 SGHRS and CDR2 YFSETQ come from the germline V gene. The CDR3 DNA is TGCGCCAGCAGCTTTTCGACAGGGGGGAACACCGGGGAGCTGTTTTTT. Amino acid sequence: CASSFSTGGNTGELFF.

The V and J genes are TRBV27 and TRBJ1-2; no definite D call. This CDR3 spans 16 amino acids. Trimming stripped 7 bases from V and 6 bases from J, with 24 bases between. Germline CDR1 and CDR2: MNHEY and SMNVEV (reference sequence). The CDR3 region has the DNA TGTGCCAGCACCCCGGGGAGGTCCTATGCCTTAGATGGCTACACCTTC. Its protein product is CASTPGRSYALDGYTF.